This T cell receptor beta chain stems from a study of cytomegalovirus exposure and HLA in healthy donors (dated by TCRdb to 2017 to 2019). Study-level background: In an earlier analysis of approximately 640 of the donors, 250 to 300 Gb of sequence data and 100 million or so unique TCR beta sequences from roughly 190 million T cells were reported. About 300 gigabases of sequencing data and approximately 80 million unique TCR sequences were included in an early release covering roughly 700 HLA-typed donors. The genetic ancestry cluster associated with self-reported Caucasian donors included roughly four fifths of the roughly 390 genotyped donors. The study aimed to test whether cataloging public T cell receptors could reveal signatures of past pathogen exposure. The T cell repertoires of several hundred subjects were profiled by immunosequencing and related to cytomegalovirus serostatus. In addition to the first cohort of roughly 700 subjects, a separate validation cohort of 130 or so different subjects was used. To predict cytomegalovirus infection status, the study brought together high-throughput TCR immunosequencing, statistical association of individual TCRs with disease status, and machine learning. A later analysis re-examined previously published TCR beta repertoires from just over 650 donors and added high-resolution HLA genotyping to investigate patterns of TCR occurrence. Rather than drawing on any new phenotypic data, the later analysis identified candidate immune exposures from TCR beta sequences and the way those sequences occurred across donors. In an earlier analysis of over 550 of the donors, high-throughput TCR beta sequencing was used to judge whether each TCR beta V gene segment behaved as functional or pseudogenic. Donor age, sex, ethnicity and CMV serostatus were collected together with the repertoire data. A later genetic analysis took genome-wide SNP genotypes for about three fifths of the roughly 700 donors and used that subset as a discovery cohort. All discovery cohort repertoires had been generated on a single sequencing platform. Class I and class II HLA loci were covered by the typing at four-digit resolution. The number of typed donors differed by locus: roughly 620-640 for A, B, C, DRB1 and DQB1; 522 for DQA1; some 590 for DPA1; and 400 to 480 for DPB1. About five DR-DQ haplotypes were treated as single units for association and clustering because of strong linkage in the cohort. Among some 410 genotyped donors of the cohort, an average of about 240,000 unique TCR beta nucleotide sequences was sequenced per donor, of which approximately 19% were non-productive.

What the research found in general, with its limitations: While some public TCRs were present in many individuals, most TCR sequences turned up only very rarely across donors. A further reported finding was that TCR beta sequences accurately predicted the HLA-A and HLA-B alleles for most subjects in the first cohort. Cytomegalovirus status was reported to be diagnosed by the classifier with high specificity and sensitivity in both the original and validation cohorts. A later genetic analysis reported fewer N-insertions in productive TCRs among donors in an Asian-associated ancestry cluster than the roughly 720-donor mean. According to a later analysis, parvovirus B19, influenza, CMV and Epstein-Barr virus appeared linked to several top co-occurrence clusters. In a later genetic analysis, a missense DCLRE1C variant was associated with V-gene and J-gene trimming of TCR beta chains, and the association was replicated in an independent cohort. A later analysis found that HLA-associated TCR beta chains were more clonally expanded and had lower generation probabilities than equally common non-associated chains. Linkage disequilibrium might explain the correlated functional status among segregating V segments, but an unknown experimental factor could not be excluded. In a later analysis, about 17,000 TCR beta sequences were associated with specific HLA alleles at a false discovery rate of 0.05. Broadly in line with IMGT annotations, most TCR beta V segments showed up in productive rearrangements about 87% or about 30% of the time in an earlier analysis of about 500 of the donors. HLA typing was unavailable for some donors at each locus, so association tests used only the typed subset. Because the 87-base-pair reads could not distinguish some IMGT-functional V segments, including TRBV6-2 and TRBV6-3, those segments were excluded. In a later analysis, most CMV-associated TCR beta chains were found to appear HLA-restricted, with HLA associations seemingly driven largely by CMV exposure. In the study, approximately 160 TCR beta chains were listed as associated with cytomegalovirus. Because counts were too low, seventeen rarely observed V segments, including chromosome 9 orphons, were excluded from the earlier analysis of some 540 of the donors. CMV serostatus was the only immune exposure information available for the cohort. In this cohort, only TCR beta chains were sequenced, and detectable features were limited by the absence of alpha or paired-chain data. The authors suggested that the approach could potentially be extended to other disease states and immunological phenotypes. A group of highly shared sequence variants was considered likely to be a technical artifact of the sequencing pipeline. Presence/absence analyses assumed roughly uniform sequencing depth across donors, an assumption that may not hold. According to a later analysis, TCR association rates differed among HLA loci, with DRB1 alleles showing the most associated TCRs and HLA-C alleles showing the fewest. A few of the identified cytomegalovirus-associated TCR beta chains were confirmed in vitro to be specific for cytomegalovirus antigens. Strong co-occurrence of HLA alleles, especially DR and DQ, made assigning TCR associations to individual alleles difficult.

From cysteine to phenylalanine, the CDR3 is 13 amino acids long. The kept DNA is CDR3 alone, 39 bases in frame from the first base. CDR1 and CDR2, per the germline V gene (reference sequence), are SEHNR and FQNEAQ. Library method: the immunoSEQ multiplex PCR assay. The multiplex PCR relied on a mix of 60 forward primers for TCR Vbeta segments and 13 reverse primers for TCR Jbeta segments. The CDR3 region of rearranged TCR beta genes was amplified from genomic DNA with a multiplex PCR assay. Amplified TCR beta libraries were sequenced as 87-base-pair reads on the Illumina HiSeq System. The published analysis was carried out like this. Across the 600 to 700 repertoires, a later analysis counted some 81 million unique TCR beta chains, around 11 million of which were shared by at least two donors. To remove PCR and sequencing errors, raw reads were error-corrected and collapsed into unique sequences using a nearest-neighbor algorithm that merged closely related sequences. CDR3 sequences were aligned to IMGT reference sequences to assign V, D and J gene segments. Each retained sequence needed at least a six-nucleotide match to both a V gene segment and a J gene segment. A rearrangement was called productive if the CDR3 had no stop codons and remained in frame with V and J, and every other rearrangement was called non-productive. Following IMGT convention, CDR3 was defined as the stretch from the second conserved V-encoded cysteine to the conserved J-encoded phenylalanine. Sequences without an unambiguous match to a single V gene segment were excluded from the earlier analysis of 587 of the donors. An earlier analysis of some 610 of the donors called V segments functional above 56.7% productive rearrangements and segregating when the between-donor standard deviation exceeded 5%. To diagnose cytomegalovirus status from the catalog of TCR beta chain sequences, a statistical classification framework was built. In a later analysis, TCR nucleotide sequences were compared against IMGT/GENE-DB human TR gene sequences so that V and J genes could be assigned. In a later analysis, CDR3 sequences and most-parsimonious VDJ recombination scenarios were assigned using the TCRdist pipeline. In a later analysis, each TCR beta chain was defined by its CDR3 amino acid sequence together with its V-gene family, and reads lacking a unique V-gene family were excluded. To address suspected cross-contamination and a sequencing artifact, a later analysis removed roughly 580 highly shared, low-generation-probability nucleotide sequences. A later analysis calculated a clonal expansion index for each public chain from normalized within-repertoire ranks of inferred template counts. Generation probabilities in a later analysis came from a VDJ recombination model fitted to out-of-frame rearrangements, and those results were checked against IGoR. A later analysis scored TCR-TCR, TCR-HLA and TCR-CMV co-occurrence with hypergeometric tests, applying a repertoire-size bias correction to TCR pairs. To estimate false discovery rates, a later analysis permuted the HLA or CMV assignments 20 times. In a later analysis, co-occurring TCRs were grouped using DBSCAN, and TCRdist sequence similarity was added for clustering within HLA-allele-positive subsets. For co-occurrence clustering, repertoires with fewer than 30,000 or more than 120,000 public chains were excluded, along with roughly 5 repertoires with anomalous nucleotide sharing. Drawn from immuneACCESS, this table holds only the in-frame rearrangements with V and J called that TCRdb kept. Clones are partly lost; checked studies trace under half to an unresolved V gene and leave the rest unexplained. That table is the source of V, J and clone size, and D and trimming were worked out from the DNA. The sample yields roughly 180,000 clones; approximately 88% were counted once. The ten biggest clones cover around 0.93% of the sample.

On this clone: The specificity of this receptor is unknown. At one of its ends the junction is not consistent with the germline gene, which may arise from a read error.

The cohort comprised fewer than 750 healthy bone marrow donors. At the time of sampling, every cohort member was nominally healthy, though immune exposures that went unrecorded were likely present. The donor tested CMV seronegative and was one of the 352 seronegative cohort members. Every donor gave a peripheral blood sample, and the peripheral blood mononuclear cells from that sample were used for TCR beta sequencing. The Qiagen DNeasy Blood Extraction Kit was used to extract genomic DNA from the blood cell samples. Sequencing input: PBMCs. The source of this sequence is a man aged 25-40 years in good health and CMV-seronegative. The receptor chain draws on TRBV7-9 and TRBJ2-2; TRBD2 is possibly the D segment (6 matching bases). The nucleotide sequence is given as TGTTCCAGCTCCTCCGGGGGACCCGGGGAGCTGTTTTTT. It translates to CSSSSGGPGELFF.